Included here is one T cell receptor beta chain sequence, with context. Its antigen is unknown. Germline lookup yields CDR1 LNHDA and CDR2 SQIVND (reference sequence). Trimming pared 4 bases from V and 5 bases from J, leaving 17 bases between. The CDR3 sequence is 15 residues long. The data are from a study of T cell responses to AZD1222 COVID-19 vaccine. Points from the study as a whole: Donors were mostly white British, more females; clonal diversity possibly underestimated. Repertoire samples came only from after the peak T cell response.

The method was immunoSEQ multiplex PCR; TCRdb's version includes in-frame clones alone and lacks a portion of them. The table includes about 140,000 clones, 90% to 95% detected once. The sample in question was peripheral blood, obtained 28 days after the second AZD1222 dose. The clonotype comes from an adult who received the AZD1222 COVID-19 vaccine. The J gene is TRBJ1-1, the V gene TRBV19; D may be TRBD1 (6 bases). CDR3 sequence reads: CASSRHWGTGTEAFF. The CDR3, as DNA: TGTGCCAGTAGTAGACATTGGGGTACAGGGACTGAAGCTTTCTTT.